Listed here are 25 T cell receptor beta chains from one sample, sequenced in a study of graft-versus-host responses after intestinal transplantation. The protocol was immunoSEQ multiplex PCR, while the TCRdb copy is restricted to in-frame clones and leaves out a portion. The sample holds fewer than 110,000 clones, approximately 93% seen once. No antigen is known for these receptors. The sample consisted of unstimulated CD8+ T cells sorted from spleen or lymph node cells, taken before intestinal transplant. Source of these receptors: a human donor who received an intestinal transplant.

The chain combines TRBV4-1 with TRBJ2-5; 8 nucleotides agree with TRBD1. Germline CDR1 MGHRA, CDR2 YSYEKL. J was trimmed by 3 bases and V by 2 bases; bases with no gene match: 5. CDR3 size: 15 residues. CDR3 bases: TGCGCCAGCAGCCAATTAAAACAGGGGGAAGAGACCCAGTACTTC. It specifies CASSQLKQGEETQYF.

The chain combines TRBV27 with TRBJ1-2, with 9 positions matching TRBD1. The CDR3 sequence is 15 residues long. Germline lookup yields CDR1 MNHEY and CDR2 SMNVEV (reference sequence). V was clipped by 4 bases and J by 4 bases; unmatched bases: 7. CDR3 in DNA: TGTGCCAGCAGTTCGAATCCGACAGGGGGCTATGGCTACACCTTC. Translating it yields CASSSNPTGGYGYTF.

V and J are TRBV14 and TRBJ2-1, with a weak D call TRBD2 (5 bases). The CDR3 is 11 residues long. Trimming shortened V by 8 bases and J by 3 bases, and 5 bases separated the two germline ends. CDR1 and CDR2 (germline): SGHDN, FVKESK. CDR3 sequence: CASRGYNEQFF. The DNA for the CDR3 is TGTGCCAGCCGGGGCTACAATGAGCAGTTCTTC. Together with reference TRBV14 and TRBJ2-1, the CDR3 gives the full variable domain: EAGVTQFPSHSVIEKGQTVTLRCDPISGHDNLYWYRRVMGKEIKFLLHFVKESKQDESGMPNNRFLAERTGGTYSTLKVQPAELEDSGVYFCASRGYNEQFFGPGTRLTVL.

The chain couples TRBV11-2 to TRBJ2-7; D possibly matches TRBD1 or TRBD2 (5 bases each). CDR3 length: 14 residues. Germline CDR1 and CDR2: SGHAT and FQNNGV. Trimming removed 3 bases from V and 3 bases from J, with 12 bases in between. In DNA, the CDR3 is TGTGCCAGCAGCTTTCCCGGGGCCTACTACGAGCAGTACTTC. Its protein product is CASSFPGAYYEQYF.

The chain combines TRBV29-1 with TRBJ1-1; D uncertain. V lost 4 bases and J 5 bases, leaving 11 bases between the germline ends. The CDR3 spans 12 residues. Looked up from germline, CDR1 is SQVTM and CDR2 is ANQGSEA. DNA for the CDR3: TGCAGCGTTGTGCTCAGAGGGACTGAAGCTTTCTTT. It yields the protein CSVVLRGTEAFF.

The CDR3 sequence is CASSPYTDTQYF. The DNA of the CDR3 is TGTGCCAGCAGCCCGTACACAGATACGCAGTATTTT. The V gene is TRBV7-6, the J gene TRBJ2-3; the D is unclear. Germline assignment: CDR1 SGHVS and CDR2 FNYEAQ. The CDR3 is 12 amino acids. The V end was cut by 5 bases, the J end by 2 bases, with 5 bases between. The full variable domain, rest sourced from reference TRBV7-6 and TRBJ2-3, is GAGVSQSPRYKVTKRGQDVALRCDPISGHVSLYWYRQALGQGPEFLTYFNYEAQQDKSGLPNDRFSAERPEGSISTLTIQRTEQRDSAMYRCASSPYTDTQYFGPGTRLTVL.

V usage is TRBV5-4 and J usage is TRBJ2-7; possible D gene TRBD2, 6 bases. This CDR3 contains 14 residues. Per germline, CDR1 SGHNT and CDR2 YYREEE (reference sequence). V dropped 4 bases and J dropped 1 base, with 12 bases sitting between them. CDR3 amino acids: CASSQTGESYEQYF. The CDR3 DNA reads as TGTGCCAGCAGCCAAACGGGGGAATCCTACGAGCAGTACTTC.

The V gene is TRBV6-6, the J gene TRBJ2-1; TRBD2 matches 10 bases. Germline CDR1 is MNHNY and CDR2 is SVGAGI (reference sequence). After removal of 2 bases from V and 10 bases from J, the junction contained 5 bases not matched to a gene. The CDR3 has 14 amino acids. The CDR3 DNA reads TGTGCCAGCAGTTACCTCAGCGGGGGGGCCGAGCAGTTCTTC. It specifies CASSYLSGGAEQFF.

CDR3 in DNA: TGCGCCAGCAGCCACCCAAGAGCAGGGACAGCTCCTGAAGCTTTCTTT. Protein sequence: CASSHPRAGTAPEAFF. The J gene is TRBJ1-1, the V gene TRBV4-1, with TRBD1 matching 7 bases. CDR3 length equals 16 residues. The germline CDR1 and CDR2 sequences are MGHRA and YSYEKL. Losses at the gene ends were 3 bases for V and 6 bases for J; bases not matched to a gene: 13.

This sequence joins TRBV19 and TRBJ2-5; D is possibly TRBD2 (6 bases). From germline, CDR1 is LNHDA and CDR2 SQIVND (reference sequence). This CDR3 is built from 14 residues. V gave up 5 bases and J gave up 1 base, with 11 bases separating them. The CDR3 DNA reads TGTGCCAGTAGTTTGCCGGGGGTCCAAGAGACCCAGTACTTC. It yields the protein CASSLPGVQETQYF.

The V gene is TRBV27, the J gene TRBJ1-3, with D hard to call. The CDR3 loop spans 15 amino acids. Germline V gives CDR1 MNHEY, CDR2 SMNVEV (reference sequence). V was trimmed by 4 bases and J by 0 bases, leaving 10 bases between them. The CDR3 here is CASSSDPTSGNTIYF. As DNA, the CDR3 is TGTGCCAGCAGTTCCGACCCCACCTCTGGAAACACCATATATTTT.

V usage is TRBV27 and J usage is TRBJ1-2, with TRBD1 matching over 9 bases. Germline values: CDR1 MNHEY, CDR2 SMNVEV (reference sequence). The CDR3 consists of 13 residues. The V and J ends lost 6 bases and 7 bases, in that order; junction bases with no gene match: 6. The CDR3 bases are TGTGCCAGCAGCCCCGGGACAGGGTTTGGCTACACCTTC. Translated, it gives CASSPGTGFGYTF.

The V and J genes are TRBV7-3 and TRBJ2-1; 9 nucleotides line up with TRBD2. In germline, CDR1 is SGHTA, CDR2 FQGTGA. V was pared by 5 bases and J by 8 bases, with 13 bases of the junction left unmatched. CDR3 length: 16 residues. The CDR3 sequence: CASSPSWLAGRDEQFF. In DNA, the CDR3 is TGTGCCAGCAGCCCCAGTTGGCTAGCGGGGAGAGATGAGCAGTTCTTC.

The rearrangement uses TRBV5-6 and TRBJ2-7, with D possibly being TRBD2 (5 bases). Germline CDR1 SGHDT, CDR2 YYEEEE. Trimming cost V 0 bases and J 4 bases, with 14 bases left between them. The CDR3 has 15 residues. CDR3 sequence: CASSLAGVGAYEQYF. CDR3 nucleotide sequence: TGTGCCAGCAGCTTGGCTGGGGTGGGAGCTTACGAGCAGTACTTC.

This clone showed up just once. The chain links TRBV7-8 to TRBJ1-1, with D perhaps matching TRBD1 (6 bases). The CDR3 runs to 19 residues. Germline lookup yields CDR1 SGHVS and CDR2 FQNEAQ. The germline V and J ends were trimmed by 4 bases and 5 bases, with 29 bases remaining between them. The chain's CDR3 is CASSSYSLDSTLGGTEAFF. In nucleotides, the CDR3 is TGTGCCAGCAGCTCTTACTCATTGGACAGCACCCTGGGGGGGACTGAAGCTTTCTTT.

This sequence joins TRBV5-4 and TRBJ1-1, with D unresolved. Germline lookup yields CDR1 SGHNT and CDR2 YYREEE (reference sequence). Trimming took off 3 bases at V and 4 bases at J, with 7 bases between the two ends. CDR3 length: 12 amino acids. The CDR3 DNA is TGTGCCAGCAGCTCGGAGAGCACTGAAGCTTTCTTT. It specifies CASSSESTEAFF. The full variable domain, in which reference TRBV5-4 and TRBJ1-1 provide the parts outside the CDR3, is ETGVTQSPTHLIKTRGQQVTLRCSSQSGHNTVSWYQQALGQGPQFIFQYYREEENGRGNFPPRFSGLQFPNYSSELNVNALELDDSALYLCASSSESTEAFFGQGTRLTVV.

This clone appeared once. V gene TRBV7-9 combines with J gene TRBJ2-1, with a weak D call TRBD1 (5 bases). Trimming cost V 6 bases and J 3 bases, with 15 bases left between them. Germline CDR1 SEHNR, CDR2 FQNEAQ (reference sequence). The CDR3 is 15 residues long. The CDR3 DNA reads as TGTGCCAGCAGTCGGCCAGGGTGGAACTACAATGAGCAGTTCTTC. This sequence encodes CASSRPGWNYNEQFF.

The CDR3 region has the DNA TGCGCCAGCAGCCAAGATTGGGGAACCTCGGAGGAAAAACTGTTTTTT. Protein product: CASSQDWGTSEEKLFF. V is TRBV4-1 and J is TRBJ1-4; D uncertain. Between the trimmed V and J ends, which lost 0 bases and 8 bases, there was a span of 16 bases. The length of the CDR3 is 16 residues. Germline V gives CDR1 MGHRA, CDR2 YSYEKL.

This chain connects TRBV19 to TRBJ2-1; tentative D call: TRBD2 (5 bases). Germline V lookup: CDR1 LNHDA, CDR2 SQIVND (reference sequence). CDR3 size: 16 residues. Trimming left V 5 bases short and J 4 bases short, with 18 bases between. The CDR3 here is CASSGWTLTGYNEQFF. CDR3 bases: TGTGCCAGTAGTGGCTGGACCCTCACGGGGTACAATGAGCAGTTCTTC.

This chain links TRBV18 with TRBJ2-7; 8 nucleotides line up with TRBD2. Germline CDR1 KGHSH, CDR2 LQKENI. V dropped 4 bases and J dropped 0; count of bases not matched to a gene: 8. The CDR3 sequence is 16 residues long. The CDR3 nucleotides are TGTGCCAGCTCACGCACACCCGGGGGGGCCTCCTACGAGCAGTACTTC. Amino acids: CASSRTPGGASYEQYF.

The chain links TRBV6-1 to TRBJ2-7, with a possible D match to TRBD2 (6 bases). The germline V gene encodes CDR1 MNHNS and CDR2 SASEGT. This CDR3 is built from 15 residues. Trimming took off 8 bases at V and 2 bases at J, with 19 bases between the two ends. DNA for the CDR3: TGTGCCAGCGGAGGCGGGGAGGCAAAAGCCTACGAGCAGTACTTC. It is translated as CASGGGEAKAYEQYF.

The CDR3 spells CASSQSGTWYQETQYF. CDR3 coding DNA: TGTGCCAGCAGCCAATCGGGGACATGGTACCAAGAGACCCAGTACTTC. The chain joins TRBV14 to TRBJ2-5; D is possibly TRBD1 (6 bases). CDR3 size: 16 residues. Trimming took off 2 bases at V and 0 bases at J, with 13 bases between the two ends. Looked up from germline, CDR1 is SGHDN and CDR2 is FVKESK.

The CDR3, as DNA: TGTGCCAGTAGTATCCTGCTAGCGGGGGGTTACGAGCAGTACTTC. Its protein product is CASSILLAGGYEQYF. This chain links TRBV19 with TRBJ2-7, with TRBD2 matching 11 bases. The CDR3 length is 15 residues. Germline trimming cut 3 bases from V and 4 bases from J; bases unmatched to any gene: 5. Per the germline V gene, CDR1 is LNHDA and CDR2 is SQIVND (reference sequence).

The gene calls are TRBV12-5 and TRBJ2-1; D is uncertain. Trimming stripped 3 bases from V and 4 bases from J, with 4 bases between. Germline CDR1 reads LGHNT; CDR2 reads FRNRAP. This CDR3 has 12 residues. The DNA for the CDR3 is TGTGCTAGTGGTTTTGAATACAATGAGCAGTTCTTC. As protein: CASGFEYNEQFF.

The CDR3 coding sequence is TGCGCCAGCAGCCCCCCGAGAGGGGGGTCTGATCCCCCCGAAGCTTTCTTT. Translated, it gives CASSPPRGGSDPPEAFF. The chain is built from TRBV5-1 and TRBJ1-1, with D possibly matching TRBD1 (6 bases). This CDR3 is 17 amino acids long. Trimming removed 4 bases from V and 8 bases from J, with 27 bases in between. Germline CDR1 SGHRS, CDR2 YFSETQ.